This TCR beta chain stems from a study of Graves' ophthalmopathy and Graves' hyperthyroidism. Trimming stripped 4 bases from V and 7 bases from J, with 14 bases between. The CDR3 extends over 13 amino acids. CDR1 is SGHTA and CDR2 is FQGTGA in the germline V gene. Transcripts of RNA were the source for amplifying TCR beta CDR3 regions. HTBI primers served in a first-round RT-PCR, which a second-round multiplex PCR followed. TCRdb passed the multiplex PCR reads through MiXCR, listing each CDR3 protein once. The sample consists of 600,000 to 950,000 distinct CDR3 sequences, 35% to 50% of them appearing once.

This clonotype originated in an adult man with Graves' ophthalmopathy. This chain connects TRBV7-3 to TRBJ2-7; D uncertain. What was sequenced was peripheral blood. CDR3 region: CASSSLGTGEQYF. The CDR3 coding sequence is TGTGCCAGCAGCTCATTAGGCACCGGGGAGCAGTACTTC.